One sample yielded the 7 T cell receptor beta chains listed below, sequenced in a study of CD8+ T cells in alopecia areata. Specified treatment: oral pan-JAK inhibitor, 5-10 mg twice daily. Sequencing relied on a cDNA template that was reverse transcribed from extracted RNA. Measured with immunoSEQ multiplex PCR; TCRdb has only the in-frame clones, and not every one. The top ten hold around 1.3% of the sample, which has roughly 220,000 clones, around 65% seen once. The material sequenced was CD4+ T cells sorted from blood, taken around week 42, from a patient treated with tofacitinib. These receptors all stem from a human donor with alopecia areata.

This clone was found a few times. CDR3 protein: CASSLDHIAGGQYNEQFF. The CDR3, as DNA: TGTGCCAGCAGCTTAGACCACATAGCGGGGGGCCAATACAATGAGCAGTTCTTC. The chain links TRBV11-2 to TRBJ2-1, with 10 nucleotides matching TRBD2. Germline values: CDR1 SGHAT, CDR2 FQNNGV. V gave up 0 bases and J gave up 4 bases; unmatched junction bases: 9. CDR3 length: 18 residues.

DNA of the CDR3: TGTGCCAGCCGGGGGGATTACAATGAGCAGTTCTTC. Translated: CASRGDYNEQFF. The chain links TRBV7-8 to TRBJ2-1; 7 bases match TRBD2. The CDR3 has 12 residues. The V gene's germline CDR1 is SGHVS and CDR2 FQNEAQ. Trimming at V came to 8 bases and at J to 4 bases, leaving 2 bases not matched to a gene.

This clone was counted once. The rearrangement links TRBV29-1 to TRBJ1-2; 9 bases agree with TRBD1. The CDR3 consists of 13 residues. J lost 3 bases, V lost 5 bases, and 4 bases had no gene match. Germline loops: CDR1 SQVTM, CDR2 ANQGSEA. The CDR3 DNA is TGCAGCGTTTCGGACAGGGGTTACTATGGCTACACCTTC. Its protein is CSVSDRGYYGYTF.

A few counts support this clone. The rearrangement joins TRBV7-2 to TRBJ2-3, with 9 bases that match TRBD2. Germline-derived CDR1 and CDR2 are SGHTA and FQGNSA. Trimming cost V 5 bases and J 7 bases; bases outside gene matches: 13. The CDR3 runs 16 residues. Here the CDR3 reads CASSLYSGGGQNTQYF. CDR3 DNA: TGTGCCAGCAGCCTATATAGCGGGGGAGGGCAAAATACGCAGTATTTT.

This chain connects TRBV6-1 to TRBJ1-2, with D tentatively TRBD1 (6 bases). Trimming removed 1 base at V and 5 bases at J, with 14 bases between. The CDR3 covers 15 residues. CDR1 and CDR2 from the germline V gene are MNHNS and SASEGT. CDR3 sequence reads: CASSEGAGQPYGYTF. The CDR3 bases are TGTGCCAGCAGTGAAGGGGCCGGACAGCCATATGGCTACACCTTC.

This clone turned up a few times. The CDR3 DNA sequence: TGTGCCAGCAAGTCCCCCCAGGGGGAAGTCGGGGAGCTGTTTTTT. Its protein is CASKSPQGEVGELFF. The chain carries TRBV27 and TRBJ2-2, with 7 bases matching TRBD1. This CDR3 has 15 amino acids. Trimming at V came to 7 bases and at J to 7 bases, leaving 12 bases not matched to a gene. Germline V CDR1 and CDR2: MNHEY, SMNVEV (reference sequence).

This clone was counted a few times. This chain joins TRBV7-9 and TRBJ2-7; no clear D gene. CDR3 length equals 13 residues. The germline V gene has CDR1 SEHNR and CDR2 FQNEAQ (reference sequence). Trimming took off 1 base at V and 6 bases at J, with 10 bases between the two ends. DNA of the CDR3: TGTGCCAGCAGCTTAGGACAACGTGGCGAGCAGTACTTC. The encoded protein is CASSLGQRGEQYF.